The rows below give T cell receptor beta chains drawn from one sample of a study of cytomegalovirus exposure and HLA in healthy donors. The assay was immunoSEQ multiplex PCR, and TCRdb's table has in-frame clones only and misses some. Of about 200,000 clones detected, 81% appear once; the ten largest clones hold 0.95% to 1.5%. Material: PBMCs. The receptors were sampled from a woman aged 25 to 39 in good health and CMV-seronegative. Each CDR3 is given with its conserved first and last residue. The order of the fields is D gene, clone size, J gene, V gene, CDR3 DNA, CDR3 protein. The D gene is left open where the match is weak. Some rows mark clone size as missing; the rest say once, few, many or name a class of expanded clone.

TRBD1 . TRBJ1-4 TRBV11-2 TGTGCCAGCAGCTGGAGACAGGGTCCTGAAAAACTGTTTTTT CASSWRQGPEKLFF
TRBD1 few TRBJ2-7 TRBV29-1 TGCAGCGTCGAGGGGACAGGGGCCGAGCAGTACTTC CSVEGTGAEQYF
TRBD1 . TRBJ1-2 TRBV6-1 TGTGCCAGCAGTGAGGGACAGGGGCCGTATGGCTACACCTTC CASSEGQGPYGYTF
. . TRBJ1-1 TRBV5-5 TGTGCCAGCAGCCTGGCGGGGAGCGGGGGGAACACTGAAGCTTTCTTT CASSLAGSGGNTEAFF
. . TRBJ2-2 TRBV5-1 TGCGCCAGCAGCTTGGCCACTAGCTCGAACACCGGGGAGCTGTTTTTT CASSLATSSNTGELFF
. . TRBJ1-2 TRBV19 TGTGCCAGTAGACAGGGTACAAGTAGCGGCTACACCTTC CASRQGTSSGYTF
TRBD1 . TRBJ2-1 TRBV5-1 TGCGCCAGCAGCGCTCGGACAGGGAAGGAGTCTGAGCAGTTCTTC CASSARTGKESEQFF
TRBD1 . TRBJ1-6 TRBV5-6 TGTGCCAGCAGCTCACCCGGGACAGGGATAGGTTCACCCCTCCACTTT CASSSPGTGIGSPLHF
. few TRBJ1-1 TRBV6-5 TGTGCCAGCAGTTACTCACAGGGTAACTCAGCTTTCTTT CASSYSQGNSAFF
. . TRBJ1-5 TRBV28 TGTGCCAGCAGTCTACTCGGACAGAGCAGTAATCAGCCCCAGCATTTT CASSLLGQSSNQPQHF
. . TRBJ2-7 TRBV15 TGTGCCACCAGCAGACAGGGCTCCTACGAGCAGTACTTC CATSRQGSYEQYF
TRBD1 . TRBJ1-5 TRBV5-1 TGCGCCAGCAGCTTGGAAGGTTTGGACAGGAATCAGCCCCAGCATTTT CASSLEGLDRNQPQHF
. few TRBJ2-1 TRBV5-1 TGCGCCAGCAGCTTGGCGTGGGGAGCCCAAAAGAGTGAGCAGTTCTTC CASSLAWGAQKSEQFF
. . TRBJ1-3 TRBV18 TGTGCCAGCTCCTCCGGGACACAGTTGGGCACCATATATTTT CASSSGTQLGTIYF
. . TRBJ2-7 TRBV5-6 TGTGCCAGCAGCTTGCCCAGTTCCTACGAGCAGTACTTC CASSLPSSYEQYF
TRBD1 . TRBJ2-5 TRBV4-2 TGTGCCAGCAGCCAAGGGGGGACAGGGGCCCAACAAGAGACCCAGTACTTC CASSQGGTGAQQETQYF
TRBD1 . TRBJ2-7 TRBV9 TGTGCCAGCAGCGTGGACAGGCTCACCTACGAGCAGTACTTC CASSVDRLTYEQYF
. many TRBJ1-2 TRBV6-1 TGTGCCAGCAGTGGAGGGAGGGCTCCTAACTATGGCTACACCTTC CASSGGRAPNYGYTF
TRBD2 . TRBJ2-3 TRBV29-1 TGCAGCGTTTCGGGGACTAGCCCAGATACGCAGTATTTT CSVSGTSPDTQYF
. . TRBJ1-5 TRBV5-1 TGCGCCAGCAGCTTGGGGGAGGGCGGCAATCAGCCCCAGCATTTT CASSLGEGGNQPQHF
TRBD1 once TRBJ1-4 TRBV9 TGTGCCAGCAGCGCCCGGACAGGAGTTAATGAAAAACTGTTTTTT CASSARTGVNEKLFF
. . TRBJ2-2 TRBV28 TGTGCCAGCAGCCCACCAACAGGTTCCGGCACCGGGGAGCTGTTTTTT CASSPPTGSGTGELFF
. . TRBJ1-3 TRBV28 TGTGCCAGCAGTTCGACAGCTTACTCTGGAAACACCATATATTTT CASSSTAYSGNTIYF
TRBD1 . TRBJ1-1 TRBV28 TGTGCCAGCAGTTTACCCACTGGGACAGCTGAAGCTTTCTTT CASSLPTGTAEAFF
TRBD1 . TRBJ1-1 TRBV18 TGTGCCAGCTCGGACAGGCCTCTGAACACTGAAGCTTTCTTT CASSDRPLNTEAFF
TRBD1 few TRBJ2-7 TRBV4-2 TGTGCCAGCAGCCAAGAGGCCTTAGGGGGCAGTTACTACGAGCAGTACTTC CASSQEALGGSYYEQYF
TRBD1 . TRBJ1-2 TRBV30 TGTGCCTGGAGAACGACAGGGAGAGAGGGGTACACCTTC CAWRTTGREGYTF
TRBD2 . TRBJ2-5 TRBV10-3 TGTGCCATCAGTGAATCTAGCGGGGCCAAAAGGACCCAGTACTTC CAISESSGAKRTQYF
TRBD1 once TRBJ1-2 TRBV7-2 TGTGCCAGCAGCCCCGTTAGTGTGGGAGTAGGGACAGGGAGTATCTACACCTTC CASSPVSVGVGTGSIYTF
. . TRBJ1-5 TRBV4-1 TGCGCCAGCAGACCCTTGTGGGGAGTGGAGGGTCAGCCCCAGCATTTT CASRPLWGVEGQPQHF
. once TRBJ2-5 TRBV6-5 TGTGCCAGCAGCCGGACAGTTCAAGAGACCCAGTACTTC CASSRTVQETQYF
. . TRBJ2-7 TRBV19 TGTGCCAGTGGAGGACAGAACTACGAGCAGTACTTC CASGGQNYEQYF
TRBD1 . TRBJ1-3 TRBV28 TGTGCCAGCAGTTTATTTGGGACAGGGGCTGGAAACACCATATATTTT CASSLFGTGAGNTIYF
. few TRBJ2-7 TRBV6-1 TGTGCCAGCAGCACCTACGAGCAGTACTTC CASSTYEQYF
. few TRBJ2-2 TRBV12-5 TGTGCTAGTGGTTTGGTACCCGGGCGGGACACCGGGGAGCTGTTTTTT CASGLVPGRDTGELFF
TRBD2 many TRBJ2-7 TRBV9 TGTGCCAGCAGCGTAGGTACCGCGGGGGGCTACGAGCAGTACTTC CASSVGTAGGYEQYF
TRBD1 . TRBJ1-3 TRBV11-2 TGTGCCAGCAGCCCCTGGGACAGGAACTCTGGAAACACCATATATTTT CASSPWDRNSGNTIYF
TRBD2 few TRBJ2-7 TRBV27 TGTGCCAGCTCCTTGGGGGGGAGCTCCTACGAGCAGTACTTC CASSLGGSSYEQYF
. few TRBJ1-2 TRBV6-5 TGTGCCAGCAGTTACTCCGCCGGGAGATTCTATGGCTACACCTTC CASSYSAGRFYGYTF
. . TRBJ1-4 TRBV6-1 TGTGCCAGCAGTGATGGTAACAGGGTTGGTGAAAAACTGTTTTTT CASSDGNRVGEKLFF
. . TRBJ2-7 TRBV18 TGTGCCAGCTCACCACCCATGCCGGCGGGCTCCTACGAGCAGTACTTC CASSPPMPAGSYEQYF
. few TRBJ1-1 TRBV7-9 TGTGCCAGCAGCTTAAAAGCAGGGTACACTGAAGCTTTCTTT CASSLKAGYTEAFF
. once TRBJ2-1 TRBV15 TGTGCCACCAGCAGAGCGGGGGGCATCTATGAGCAGTTCTTC CATSRAGGIYEQFF
TRBD2 . TRBJ2-2 TRBV5-1 TGCGCCAGCAGCTCATATAGCGGGAATGCCGGGGAGCTGTTTTTT CASSSYSGNAGELFF
TRBD1 few TRBJ2-2 TRBV9 TGTGCCAGCAGCGCGAGTGGACCTTGGACAGGGGGCAGGTACACCGGGGAGCTGTTTTTT CASSASGPWTGGRYTGELFF
. . TRBJ2-3 TRBV19 TGTGCCAGTAGTGATGTAGTATCAGATACGCAGTATTTT CASSDVVSDTQYF
TRBD1 . TRBJ1-1 TRBV5-1 TGCGCCAGCAGCAACCCATACAGGGGGAACACTGAAGCTTTCTTT CASSNPYRGNTEAFF